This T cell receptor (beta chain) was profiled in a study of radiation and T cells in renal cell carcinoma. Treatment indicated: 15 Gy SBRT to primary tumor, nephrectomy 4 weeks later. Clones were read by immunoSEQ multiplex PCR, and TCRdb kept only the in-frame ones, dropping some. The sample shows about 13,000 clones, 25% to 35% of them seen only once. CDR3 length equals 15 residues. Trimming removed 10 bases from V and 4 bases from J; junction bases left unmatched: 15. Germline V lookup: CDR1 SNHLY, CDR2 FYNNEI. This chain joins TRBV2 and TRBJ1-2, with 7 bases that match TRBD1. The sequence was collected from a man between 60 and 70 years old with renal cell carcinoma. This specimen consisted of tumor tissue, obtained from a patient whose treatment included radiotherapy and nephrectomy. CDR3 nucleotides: TGTGCCACAGGGGGGAACAGTGCCGCGAGCTATGGCTACACCTTC. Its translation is CATGGNSAASYGYTF. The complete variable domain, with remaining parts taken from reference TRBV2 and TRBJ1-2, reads EPEVTQTPSHQVTQMGQEVILRCVPISNHLYFYWYRQILGQKVEFLVSFYNNEISEKSEIFDDQFSVERPDGSNFTLKIRSTKLEDSAMYFCATGGNSAASYGYTFGSGTRLTVV.